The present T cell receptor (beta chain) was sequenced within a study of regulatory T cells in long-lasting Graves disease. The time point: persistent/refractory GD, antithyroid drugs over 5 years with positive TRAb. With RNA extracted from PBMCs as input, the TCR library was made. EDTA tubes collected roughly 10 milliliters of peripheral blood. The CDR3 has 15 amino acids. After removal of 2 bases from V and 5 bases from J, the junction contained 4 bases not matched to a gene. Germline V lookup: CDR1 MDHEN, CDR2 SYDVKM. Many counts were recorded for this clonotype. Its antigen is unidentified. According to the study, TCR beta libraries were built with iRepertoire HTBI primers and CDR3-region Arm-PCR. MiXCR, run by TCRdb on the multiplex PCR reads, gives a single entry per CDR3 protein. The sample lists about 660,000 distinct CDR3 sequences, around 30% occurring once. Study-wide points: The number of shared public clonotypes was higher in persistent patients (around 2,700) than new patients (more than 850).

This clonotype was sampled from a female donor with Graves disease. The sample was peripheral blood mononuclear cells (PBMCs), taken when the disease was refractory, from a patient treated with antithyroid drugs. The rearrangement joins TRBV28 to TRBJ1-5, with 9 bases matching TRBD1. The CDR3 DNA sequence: TGTGCCAGCAGTTTAATGGGACAGGGATATCAGCCCCAGCATTTT. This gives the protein CASSLMGQGYQPQHF.